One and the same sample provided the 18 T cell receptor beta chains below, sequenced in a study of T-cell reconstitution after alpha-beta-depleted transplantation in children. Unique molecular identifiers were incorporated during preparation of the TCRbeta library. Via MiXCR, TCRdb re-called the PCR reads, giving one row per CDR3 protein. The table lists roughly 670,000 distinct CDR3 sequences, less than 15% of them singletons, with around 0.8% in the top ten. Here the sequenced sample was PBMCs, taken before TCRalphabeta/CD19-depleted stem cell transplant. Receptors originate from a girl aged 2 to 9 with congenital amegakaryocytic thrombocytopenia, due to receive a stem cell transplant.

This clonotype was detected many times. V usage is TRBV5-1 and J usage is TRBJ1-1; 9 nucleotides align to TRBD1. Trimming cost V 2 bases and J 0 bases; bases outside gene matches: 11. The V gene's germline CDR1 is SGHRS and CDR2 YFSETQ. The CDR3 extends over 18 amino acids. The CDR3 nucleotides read TGCGCCAGCAGCTTAGTTTCCGGGACAGGGAGCATGAACACTGAAGCTTTCTTT. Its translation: CASSLVSGTGSMNTEAFF. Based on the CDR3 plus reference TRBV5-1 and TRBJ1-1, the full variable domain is KAGVTQTPRYLIKTRGQQVTLSCSPISGHRSVSWYQQTPGQGLQFLFEYFSETQRNKGNFPGRFSGRQFSNSRSEMNVSTLELGDSALYLCASSLVSGTGSMNTEAFFGQGTRLTVV.

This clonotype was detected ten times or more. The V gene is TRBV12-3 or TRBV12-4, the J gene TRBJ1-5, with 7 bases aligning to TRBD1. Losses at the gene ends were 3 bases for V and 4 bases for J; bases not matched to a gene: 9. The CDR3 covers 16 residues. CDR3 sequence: CASSFRRQGRNQPQHF. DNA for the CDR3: TGTGCCAGCAGTTTCCGTCGACAGGGAAGGAATCAGCCCCAGCATTTT.

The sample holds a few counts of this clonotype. In DNA form, the CDR3 reads TGTGCCAGCACCAAAAAAAACCCAGAAGTTGGACGCTCTGGGGCCAACGTCCTGACTTTC. Protein product: CASTKKNPEVGRSGANVLTF. V usage is TRBV27 and J usage is TRBJ2-6; no definite D call. The V end lost 7 bases, the J end lost 0 bases, and 25 bases lay between the germline ends. Germline V gene data show CDR1 as MNHEY and CDR2 as SMNVEV (reference sequence). CDR3 size: 20 residues.

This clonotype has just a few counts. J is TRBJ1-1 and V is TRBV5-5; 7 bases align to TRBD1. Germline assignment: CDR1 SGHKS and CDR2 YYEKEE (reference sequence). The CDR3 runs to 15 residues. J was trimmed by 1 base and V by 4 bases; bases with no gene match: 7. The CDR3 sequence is CASSELTGRNTEAFF. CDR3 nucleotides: TGTGCCAGCAGCGAGCTGACAGGGAGGAACACTGAAGCTTTCTTT.

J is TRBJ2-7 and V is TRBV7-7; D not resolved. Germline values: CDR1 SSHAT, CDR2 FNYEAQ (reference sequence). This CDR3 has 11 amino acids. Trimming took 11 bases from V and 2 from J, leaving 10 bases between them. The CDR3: CAPQATYEQYF. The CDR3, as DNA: TGTGCCCCCCAGGCAACCTACGAGCAGTACTTC.

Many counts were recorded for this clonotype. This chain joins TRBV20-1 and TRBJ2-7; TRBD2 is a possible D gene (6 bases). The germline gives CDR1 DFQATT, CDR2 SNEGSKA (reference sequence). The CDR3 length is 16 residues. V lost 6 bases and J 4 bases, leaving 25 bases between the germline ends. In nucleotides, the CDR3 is TGCAGTGCGTCCGGTCTAGTACTAGGGACTTCTTACGAGCAGTACTTC. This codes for CSASGLVLGTSYEQYF.

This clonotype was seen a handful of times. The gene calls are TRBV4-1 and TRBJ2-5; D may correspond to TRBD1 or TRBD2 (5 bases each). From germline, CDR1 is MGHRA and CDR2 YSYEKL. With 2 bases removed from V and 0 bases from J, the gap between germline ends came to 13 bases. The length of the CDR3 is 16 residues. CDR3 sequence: CASSQPGDRNQETQYF. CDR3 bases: TGCGCCAGCAGCCAACCTGGGGACCGGAACCAAGAGACCCAGTACTTC.

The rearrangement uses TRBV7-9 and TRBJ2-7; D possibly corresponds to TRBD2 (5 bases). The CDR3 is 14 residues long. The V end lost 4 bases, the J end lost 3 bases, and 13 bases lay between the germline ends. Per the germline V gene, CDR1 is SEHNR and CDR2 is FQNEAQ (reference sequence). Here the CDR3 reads CASSWERSGYEQYF. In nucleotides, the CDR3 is TGTGCCAGCAGCTGGGAGAGGTCGGGCTACGAGCAGTACTTC.

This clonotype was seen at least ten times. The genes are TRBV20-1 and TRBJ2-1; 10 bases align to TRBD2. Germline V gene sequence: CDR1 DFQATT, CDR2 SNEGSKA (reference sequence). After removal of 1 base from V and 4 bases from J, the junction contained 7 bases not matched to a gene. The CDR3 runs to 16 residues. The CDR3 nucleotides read TGCAGTGCTAGAGGGAGTCTAGCGGGGGCATACAATGAGCAGTTCTTC. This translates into CSARGSLAGAYNEQFF.

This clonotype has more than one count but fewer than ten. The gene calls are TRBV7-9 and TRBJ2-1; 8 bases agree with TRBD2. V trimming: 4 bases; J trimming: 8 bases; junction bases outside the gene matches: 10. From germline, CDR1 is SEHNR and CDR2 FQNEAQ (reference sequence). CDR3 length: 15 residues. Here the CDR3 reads CASSSLSGNEDEQFF. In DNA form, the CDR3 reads TGTGCCAGCAGCTCCCTTAGCGGGAATGAGGATGAGCAGTTCTTC.

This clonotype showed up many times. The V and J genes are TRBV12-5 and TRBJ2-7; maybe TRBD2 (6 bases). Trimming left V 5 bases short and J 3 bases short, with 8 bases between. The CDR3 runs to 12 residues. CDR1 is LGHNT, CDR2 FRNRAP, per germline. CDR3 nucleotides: TGTGCTAGTGGTAGCGGGCACTACGAGCAGTACTTC. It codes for CASGSGHYEQYF.

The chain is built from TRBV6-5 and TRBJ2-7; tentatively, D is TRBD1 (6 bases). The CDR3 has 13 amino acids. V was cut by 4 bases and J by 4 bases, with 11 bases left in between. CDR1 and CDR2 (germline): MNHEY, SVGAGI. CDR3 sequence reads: CASSSLRGYEQYF. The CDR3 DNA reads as TGTGCCAGCAGTTCCCTCAGGGGTTACGAGCAGTACTTC.

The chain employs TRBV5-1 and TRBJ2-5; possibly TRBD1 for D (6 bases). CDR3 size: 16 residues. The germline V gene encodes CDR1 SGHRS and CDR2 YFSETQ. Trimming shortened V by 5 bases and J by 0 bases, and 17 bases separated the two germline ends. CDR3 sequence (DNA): TGCGCCAGCAGACTGATTATGGGGGCGGACCAAGAGACCCAGTACTTC. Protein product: CASRLIMGADQETQYF.

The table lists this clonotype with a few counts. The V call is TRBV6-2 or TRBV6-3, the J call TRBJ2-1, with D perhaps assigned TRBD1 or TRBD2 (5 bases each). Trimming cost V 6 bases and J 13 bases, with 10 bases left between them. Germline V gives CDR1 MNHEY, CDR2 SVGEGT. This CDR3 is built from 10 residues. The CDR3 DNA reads TGTGCCAGCAGCCGGGGACCACAGTTCTTC. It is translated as CASSRGPQFF.

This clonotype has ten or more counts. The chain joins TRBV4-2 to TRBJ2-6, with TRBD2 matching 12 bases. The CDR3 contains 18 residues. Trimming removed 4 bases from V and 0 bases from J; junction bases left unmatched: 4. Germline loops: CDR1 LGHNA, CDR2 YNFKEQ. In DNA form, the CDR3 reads TGTGCCAGCAGCCTGGGACTAGCGGGCACCTCTGGGGCCAACGTCCTGACTTTC. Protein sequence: CASSLGLAGTSGANVLTF.

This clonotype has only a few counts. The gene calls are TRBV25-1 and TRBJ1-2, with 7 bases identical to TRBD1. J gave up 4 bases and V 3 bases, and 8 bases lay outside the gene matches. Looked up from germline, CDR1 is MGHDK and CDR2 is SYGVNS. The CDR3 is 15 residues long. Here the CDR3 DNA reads TGTGCCAGCAGTGATCTGACAGGGCCACTCTATGGCTACACCTTC. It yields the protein CASSDLTGPLYGYTF.

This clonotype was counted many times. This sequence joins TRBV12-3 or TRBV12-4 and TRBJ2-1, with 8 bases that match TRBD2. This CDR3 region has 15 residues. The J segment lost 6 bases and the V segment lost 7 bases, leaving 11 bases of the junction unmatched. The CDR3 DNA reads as TGTGCCAGCACGCCTAGCGGGCCATTACCCAATGAGCAGTTCTTC. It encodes CASTPSGPLPNEQFF.

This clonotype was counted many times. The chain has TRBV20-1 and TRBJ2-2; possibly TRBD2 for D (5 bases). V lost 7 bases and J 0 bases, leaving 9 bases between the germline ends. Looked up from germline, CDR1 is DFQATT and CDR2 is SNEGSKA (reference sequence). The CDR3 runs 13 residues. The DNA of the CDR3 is TGCAGTGTCCCTAGCTCGAACACCGGGGAGCTGTTTTTT. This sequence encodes CSVPSSNTGELFF.